This T cell receptor (beta chain) emerged from a study of cytomegalovirus exposure and HLA in healthy donors. Some clones are missing from TCRdb's copy, which holds only in-frame ones; the method was immunoSEQ multiplex PCR. The sample records 150,000 to 200,000 clones, about 90% being singletons. The germline V and J ends were trimmed by 8 bases and 1 base, with 14 bases remaining between them. From germline, CDR1 is SNHLY and CDR2 FYNNEI. The CDR3 spans 14 residues. This clone was found once. The chain combines TRBV2 with TRBJ1-2; D is unresolved. This sequence was found in a man in his late teens or twenties in good health and CMV-seropositive. Material for sequencing was PBMCs. The CDR3 here is CASFSTRDNYGYTF. DNA for the CDR3: TGTGCCAGCTTTTCGACAAGAGATAACTATGGCTACACCTTC.